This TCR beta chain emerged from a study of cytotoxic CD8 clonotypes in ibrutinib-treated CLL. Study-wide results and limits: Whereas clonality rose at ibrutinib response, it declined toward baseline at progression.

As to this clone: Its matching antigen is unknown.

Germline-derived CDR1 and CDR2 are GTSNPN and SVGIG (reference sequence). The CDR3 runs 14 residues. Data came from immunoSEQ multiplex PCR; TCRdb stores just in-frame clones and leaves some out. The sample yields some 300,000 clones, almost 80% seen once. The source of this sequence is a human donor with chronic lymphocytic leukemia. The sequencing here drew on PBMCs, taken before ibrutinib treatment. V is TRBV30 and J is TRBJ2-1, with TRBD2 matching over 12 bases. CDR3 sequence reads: CATSGSKSYNEQFF. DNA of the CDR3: TGTGCGACTAGCGGGAGTAAGTCCTACAATGAGCAGTTCTTC.